Below are 3 T cell receptor beta chains sequenced from a single sample in a study of blood T cell repertoires in COVID-19. Assay used: immunoSEQ multiplex PCR; TCRdb lists only in-frame clones, some missing. In the table there are about 160,000 clones, roughly 73% of which are singletons. Material: peripheral blood. All receptors come from an older man with acute or convalescent COVID-19.

This rearrangement joins TRBV28 to TRBJ1-2; no firm D call. There are 14 residues in the CDR3. V lost 1 base and J lost 3, with 9 bases in between. CDR1 is MDHEN and CDR2 is SYDVKM in the germline V gene. This chain's CDR3 is CASSLSLHYYGYTF. The CDR3 DNA sequence: TGTGCCAGCAGTTTATCCCTCCACTACTATGGCTACACCTTC.

The gene calls are TRBV5-6 and TRBJ1-1; 7 bases map to TRBD1. The ends lost 0 bases at V and 1 base at J; junction bases unmatched: 6. CDR3 length equals 16 residues. Per germline, CDR1 SGHDT and CDR2 YYEEEE. CDR3 residues: CASSLAANRGNTEAFF. The CDR3 coding sequence is TGTGCCAGCAGCTTGGCCGCGAACAGGGGGAACACTGAAGCTTTCTTT. The whole variable domain, remainder taken from reference TRBV5-6 and TRBJ1-1, is DAGVTQSPTHLIKTRGQQVTLRCSPKSGHDTVSWYQQALGQGPQFIFQYYEEEERQRGNFPDRFSGHQFPNYSSELNVNALLLGDSALYLCASSLAANRGNTEAFFGQGTRLTVV.

This chain connects TRBV4-2 to TRBJ2-2; D not certain. Per germline, CDR1 LGHNA and CDR2 YNFKEQ. This CDR3 has 18 amino acids. V lost 0 bases and J 2 bases, leaving 16 bases between the germline ends. The CDR3 nucleotides are TGTGCCAGCAGCCAAGAACCACTGCTAGGCCTCAACACCGGGGAGCTGTTTTTT. It is translated as CASSQEPLLGLNTGELFF.